This T cell receptor (beta chain) was sequenced during a study of CD8+ T cells in alopecia areata. Documented treatment: oral pan-JAK inhibitor, 5-10 mg twice daily. Per germline, CDR1 GTSNPN and CDR2 SVGIG (reference sequence). CDR3 length: 12 residues. The V end lost 2 bases, the J end lost 5 bases, and 9 bases lay between the germline ends. Reverse transcribed after extraction, RNA yielded cDNA as the sequencing template. Measured with immunoSEQ multiplex PCR; TCRdb has only the in-frame clones, and not every one. Of 110,000 or so clones listed, about three fifths are singletons. This sample comprised CD8+ T cells sorted from blood, obtained at week 4, from a patient treated with tofacitinib. The clonotype originates from a human donor with alopecia areata. The chain links TRBV30 to TRBJ1-1; unclear D gene. The CDR3 sequence is CAWSFSGTEAFF. CDR3 DNA: TGTGCCTGGAGTTTCTCGGGGACTGAAGCTTTCTTT.